This T cell receptor beta chain was sequenced in a study of T-cell reconstitution after alpha-beta-depleted transplantation in children. Study-wide points: Fresh T-cell production supplied most of the T-cell counts and diversity seen one year after transplant. About two months after transplant, alpha-beta T cells reportedly came from several hundred expanded graft clones. Day-60 TCRbeta diversity that was high in some patients was derived from surviving recipient T cells and thymic progenitors.

This CDR3 has 14 amino acids. Germline CDR1 is SGHRS and CDR2 is YFSETQ. The trim removed 5 bases at V and 5 bases at J, leaving 5 bases unmatched. This clonotype has a handful of counts. Its target is not known. It was with unique molecular identifiers that the TCRbeta library was prepared. A single record per CDR3 protein comes from TCRdb applying MiXCR to the PCR reads. The data contain 530,000 or so distinct CDR3 sequences, 25% to 30% of them seen just once; the ten biggest clones take up around a third. The sequenced sample was PBMCs, obtained before TCRalphabeta/CD19-depleted stem cell transplant. The chain is built from TRBV5-1 and TRBJ2-1; 9 bases agree with TRBD2. The clonotype was recovered from a boy under two years old with Wiskott-Aldrich syndrome, due to receive a stem cell transplant. CDR3 region: CASRRAGGHNEQFF. Written as DNA, the CDR3 is TGCGCCAGCAGACGAGCGGGAGGTCACAATGAGCAGTTCTTC.